This T cell receptor (beta chain) was observed in a study of T-cell memory formation after mild COVID-19. Study results and limitations: From day 15 to 85, contracting clones were balanced between CD4 and CD8, whereas later expanders leaned toward CD4+.

cDNA libraries for TCR alpha and TCR beta, carrying sample barcodes and UMIs, came from 5'RACE with constant-segment primers. One entry per CDR3 protein results from TCRdb running MiXCR on the 5' RACE reads. The sample includes about 410,000 distinct CDR3 sequences, less than 25% seen only once; the top ten take around 13%. Remarks on this clonotype: The target antigen is unknown.

The sample taken for sequencing was PBMCs or a T cell subset sorted from them (not recorded which). This sequence originates from an adult woman who had mild COVID-19 (a few samples of this study predate the infection). Cell type and time point are not known.

The CDR3 DNA reads as TGTGCCACCAGCCTCCGGGACAGGGCAACAGATACGCAGTATTTT. Encoded protein: CATSLRDRATDTQYF. V is TRBV24-1 and J is TRBJ2-3; 9 bases line up with TRBD1. V was pared by 7 bases and J by 3 bases, with 7 bases of the junction left unmatched. Per the germline V gene, CDR1 is KGHDR and CDR2 is SFDVKD. The CDR3 extends over 15 amino acids.